This T cell receptor beta chain was recovered during a study of metastatic and nonmetastatic thyroid tumors. Among the patients, none had received any treatment before thyroid surgery. This clone has more than one count but fewer than ten. This CDR3 is built from 15 residues. V lost 6 bases to trimming and J lost 1 base, with 15 bases between them. Per the germline V gene, CDR1 is MNHEY and CDR2 is SVGEGT. TCRdb re-called clones from the PCR reads using MiXCR. In the table there are about 92,000 clones, 15% of which are singletons. The origin of this receptor is a female donor with papillary thyroid cancer or a benign thyroid nodule (not recorded which). Some clones in this sample may be carry-over from other donors' samples. V is TRBV6-2 or TRBV6-3 and J is TRBJ1-2; weak D call: TRBD1 (5 bases). Sequencing was carried out using blood. For the CDR3, the DNA is TGTGCCAGCAGCCCGGCCATACAGGTTAACTATGGCTACACCTTC. Translating gives CASSPAIQVNYGYTF.